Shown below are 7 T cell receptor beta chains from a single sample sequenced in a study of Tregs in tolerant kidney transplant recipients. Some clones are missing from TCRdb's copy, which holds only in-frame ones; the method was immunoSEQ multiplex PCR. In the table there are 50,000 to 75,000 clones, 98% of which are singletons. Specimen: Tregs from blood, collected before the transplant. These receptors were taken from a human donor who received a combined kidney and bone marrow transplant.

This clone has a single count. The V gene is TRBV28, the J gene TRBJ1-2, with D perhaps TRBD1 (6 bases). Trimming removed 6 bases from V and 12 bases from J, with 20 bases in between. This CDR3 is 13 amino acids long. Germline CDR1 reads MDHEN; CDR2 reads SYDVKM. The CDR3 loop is CASSYRVGFGHTF. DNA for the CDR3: TGTGCCAGCAGCTACAGGGTAGGGTTCGGTCACACCTTC.

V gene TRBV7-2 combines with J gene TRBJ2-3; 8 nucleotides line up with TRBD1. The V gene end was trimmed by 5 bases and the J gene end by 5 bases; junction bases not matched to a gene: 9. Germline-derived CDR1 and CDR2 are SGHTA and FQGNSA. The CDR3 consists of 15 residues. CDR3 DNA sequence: TGTGCCAGCAGCGAGAGGGGGACAGGAATAGATACGCAGTATTTT. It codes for CASSERGTGIDTQYF.

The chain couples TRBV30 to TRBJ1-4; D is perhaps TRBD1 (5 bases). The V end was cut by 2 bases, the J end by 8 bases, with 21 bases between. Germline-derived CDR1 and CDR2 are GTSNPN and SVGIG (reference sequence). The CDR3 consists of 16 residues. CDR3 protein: CAWSNVQGEGREKLFF. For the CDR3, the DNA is TGTGCCTGGAGTAACGTGCAAGGGGAAGGGAGGGAAAAACTGTTTTTT.

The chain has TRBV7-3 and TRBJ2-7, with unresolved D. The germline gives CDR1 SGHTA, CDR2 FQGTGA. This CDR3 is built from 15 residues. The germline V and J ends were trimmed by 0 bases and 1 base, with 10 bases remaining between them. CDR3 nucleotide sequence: TGTGCCAGCAGCTTAACGCATCCACAGTCCTACGAGCAGTACTTC. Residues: CASSLTHPQSYEQYF.

In DNA, the CDR3 is TGCAGTGCTAGAGGGGACAGTGAAGCTTTCTTT. Protein sequence: CSARGDSEAFF. The V and J genes are TRBV20-1 and TRBJ1-1; 7 nucleotides line up with TRBD1. Germline assignment: CDR1 DFQATT and CDR2 SNEGSKA (reference sequence). Unmatched junction bases numbered 0, after V lost 1 base and J lost 7 bases. The CDR3 spans 11 residues.

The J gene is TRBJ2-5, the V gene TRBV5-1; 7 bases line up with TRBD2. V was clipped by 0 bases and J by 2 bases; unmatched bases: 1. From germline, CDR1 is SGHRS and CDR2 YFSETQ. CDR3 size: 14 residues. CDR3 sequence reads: CASSLGGGQETQYF. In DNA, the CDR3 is TGCGCCAGCAGCTTGGGGGGGGGACAAGAGACCCAGTACTTC.

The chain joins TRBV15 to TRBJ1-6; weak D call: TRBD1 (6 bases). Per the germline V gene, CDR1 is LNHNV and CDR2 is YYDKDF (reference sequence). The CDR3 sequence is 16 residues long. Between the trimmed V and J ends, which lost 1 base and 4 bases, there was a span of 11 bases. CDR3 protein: CATSRGRTDYNSPLHF. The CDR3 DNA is TGTGCCACCAGCAGAGGAAGGACAGATTATAATTCACCCCTCCACTTT.